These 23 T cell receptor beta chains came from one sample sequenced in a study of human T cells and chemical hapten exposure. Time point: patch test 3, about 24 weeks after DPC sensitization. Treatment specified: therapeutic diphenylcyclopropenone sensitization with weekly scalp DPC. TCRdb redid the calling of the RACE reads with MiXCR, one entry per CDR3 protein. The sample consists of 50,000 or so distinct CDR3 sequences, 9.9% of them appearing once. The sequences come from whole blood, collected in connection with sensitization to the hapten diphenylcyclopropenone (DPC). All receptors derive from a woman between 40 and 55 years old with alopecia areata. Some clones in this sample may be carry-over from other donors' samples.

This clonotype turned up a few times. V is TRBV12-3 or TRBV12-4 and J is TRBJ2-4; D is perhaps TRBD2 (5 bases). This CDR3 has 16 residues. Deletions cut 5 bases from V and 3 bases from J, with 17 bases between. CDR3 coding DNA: TGTGCCAGCAGTCCCCTGGAGGCTGGTGGCAAAAACATTCAGTACTTC. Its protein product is CASSPLEAGGKNIQYF.

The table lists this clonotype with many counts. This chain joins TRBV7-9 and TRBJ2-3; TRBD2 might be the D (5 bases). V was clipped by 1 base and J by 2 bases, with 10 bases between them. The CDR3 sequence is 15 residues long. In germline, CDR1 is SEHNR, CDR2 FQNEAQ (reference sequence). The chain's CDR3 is CASSLGSSPTDTQYF. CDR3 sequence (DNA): TGTGCCAGCAGCTTAGGATCTAGCCCCACAGATACGCAGTATTTT.

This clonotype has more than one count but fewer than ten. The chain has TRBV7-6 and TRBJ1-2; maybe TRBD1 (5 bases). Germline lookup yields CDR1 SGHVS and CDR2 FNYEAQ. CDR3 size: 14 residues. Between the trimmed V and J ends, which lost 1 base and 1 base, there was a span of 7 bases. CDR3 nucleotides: TGTGCCAGCAGCTTAGGGGACGGTAACTATGGCTACACCTTC. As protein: CASSLGDGNYGYTF.

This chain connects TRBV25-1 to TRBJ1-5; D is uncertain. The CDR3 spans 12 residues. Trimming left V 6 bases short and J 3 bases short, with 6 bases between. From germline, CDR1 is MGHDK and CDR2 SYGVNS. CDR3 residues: CASRGPNQPQHF. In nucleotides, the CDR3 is TGTGCCAGCAGGGGCCCCAATCAGCCCCAGCATTTT.

The CDR3 spells CASLAHERAFF. The CDR3, as DNA: TGTGCCAGCCTGGCGCACGAGCGAGCTTTCTTT. The J gene is TRBJ1-1, the V gene TRBV6-2 or TRBV6-3; D is unresolved. Germline V gene data show CDR1 as MNHEY and CDR2 as SVGEGT. The CDR3 covers 11 residues. V gave up 8 bases and J gave up 10 bases, with 14 bases separating them.

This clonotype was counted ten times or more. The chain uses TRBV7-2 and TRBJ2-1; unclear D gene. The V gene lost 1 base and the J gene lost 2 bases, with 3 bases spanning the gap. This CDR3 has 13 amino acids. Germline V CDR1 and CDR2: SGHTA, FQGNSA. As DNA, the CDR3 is TGTGCCAGCAGCTTAGATCCCTACAATGAGCAGTTCTTC. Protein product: CASSLDPYNEQFF.

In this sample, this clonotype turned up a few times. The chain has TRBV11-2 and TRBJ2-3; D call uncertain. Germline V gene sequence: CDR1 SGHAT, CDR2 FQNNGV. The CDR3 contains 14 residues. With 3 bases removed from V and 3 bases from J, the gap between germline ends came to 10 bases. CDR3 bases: TGTGCCAGCAGCTTGCTCGACGTAACAGATACGCAGTATTTT. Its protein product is CASSLLDVTDTQYF.

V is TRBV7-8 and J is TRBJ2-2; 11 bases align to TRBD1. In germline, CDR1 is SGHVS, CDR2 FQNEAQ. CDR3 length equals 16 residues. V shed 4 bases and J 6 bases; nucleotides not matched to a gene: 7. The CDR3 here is CASSSRTGGLAGELFF. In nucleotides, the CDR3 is TGTGCCAGCAGCTCTAGGACAGGGGGCCTGGCCGGGGAGCTGTTTTTT.

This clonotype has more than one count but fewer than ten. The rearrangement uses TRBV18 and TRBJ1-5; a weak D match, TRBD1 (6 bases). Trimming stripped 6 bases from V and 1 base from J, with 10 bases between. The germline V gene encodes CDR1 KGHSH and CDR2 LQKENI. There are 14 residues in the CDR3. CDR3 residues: CASSAQGSNQPQHF. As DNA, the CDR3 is TGTGCCAGCTCCGCTCAGGGGAGCAATCAGCCCCAGCATTTT. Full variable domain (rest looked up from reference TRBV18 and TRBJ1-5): NAGVMQNPRHLVRRRGQEARLRCSPMKGHSHVYWYRQLPEEGLKFMVYLQKENIIDESGMPKERFSAEFPKEGPSILRIQQVVRGDSAAYFCASSAQGSNQPQHFGDGTRLSIL.

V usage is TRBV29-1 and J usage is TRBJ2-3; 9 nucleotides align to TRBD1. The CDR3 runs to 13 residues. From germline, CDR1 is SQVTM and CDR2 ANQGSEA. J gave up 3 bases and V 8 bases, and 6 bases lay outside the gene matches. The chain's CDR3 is CSSRDRVTDTQYF. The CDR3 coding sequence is TGCAGCTCTCGGGACAGGGTAACAGATACGCAGTATTTT.

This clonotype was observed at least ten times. CDR3 residues: CASSITPGQGYNTEAFF. CDR3 sequence (DNA): TGTGCCAGCAGCATCACGCCGGGACAGGGTTACAACACTGAAGCTTTCTTT. V usage is TRBV7-9 and J usage is TRBJ1-1; TRBD1 agrees at 9 bases. The V gene end was trimmed by 5 bases and the J gene end by 2 bases; junction bases not matched to a gene: 12. The germline CDR1 and CDR2 sequences are SEHNR and FQNEAQ (reference sequence). This CDR3 region has 17 residues. Based on the CDR3 plus reference TRBV7-9 and TRBJ1-1, the full variable domain is DTGVSQNPRHKITKRGQNVTFRCDPISEHNRLYWYRQTLGQGPEFLTYFQNEAQLEKSRLLSDRFSAERPKGSFSTLEIQRTEQGDSAMYLCASSITPGQGYNTEAFFGQGTRLTVV.

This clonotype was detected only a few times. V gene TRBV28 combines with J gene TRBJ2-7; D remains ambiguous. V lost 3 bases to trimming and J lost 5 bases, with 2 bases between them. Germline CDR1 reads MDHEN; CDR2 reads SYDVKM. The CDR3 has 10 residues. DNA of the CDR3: TGTGCCAGCAGTTTCGACGAGCAGTACTTC. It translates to CASSFDEQYF. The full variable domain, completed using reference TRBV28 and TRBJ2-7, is DVKVTQSSRYLVKRTGEKVFLECVQDMDHENMFWYRQDPGLGLRLIYFSYDVKMKEKGDIPEGYSVSREKKERFSLILESASTNQTSMYLCASSFDEQYFGPGTRLTVT.

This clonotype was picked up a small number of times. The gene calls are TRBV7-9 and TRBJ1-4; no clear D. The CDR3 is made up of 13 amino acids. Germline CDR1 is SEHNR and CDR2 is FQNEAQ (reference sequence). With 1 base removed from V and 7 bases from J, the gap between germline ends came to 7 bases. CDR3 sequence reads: CASSLGSGEKLFF. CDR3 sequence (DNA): TGTGCCAGCAGCTTAGGGTCTGGTGAAAAACTGTTTTTT.

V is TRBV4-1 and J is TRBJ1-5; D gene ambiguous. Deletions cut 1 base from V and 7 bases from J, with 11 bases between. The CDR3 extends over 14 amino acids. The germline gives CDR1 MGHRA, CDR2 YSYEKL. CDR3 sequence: CASSQGASDQPQHF. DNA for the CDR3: TGCGCCAGCAGCCAAGGGGCCTCAGACCAGCCCCAGCATTTT.

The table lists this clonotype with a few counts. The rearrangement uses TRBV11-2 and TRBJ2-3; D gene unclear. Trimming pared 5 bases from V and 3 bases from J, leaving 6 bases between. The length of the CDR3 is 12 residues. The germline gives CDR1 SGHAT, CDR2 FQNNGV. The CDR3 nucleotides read TGTGCCAGCAGCCCTGTGACAGATACGCAGTATTTT. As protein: CASSPVTDTQYF.

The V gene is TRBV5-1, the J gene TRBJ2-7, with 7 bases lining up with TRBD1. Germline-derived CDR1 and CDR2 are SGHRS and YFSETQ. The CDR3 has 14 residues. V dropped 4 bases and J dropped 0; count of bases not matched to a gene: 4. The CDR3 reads CASSDWDSSYEQYF. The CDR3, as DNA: TGCGCCAGCAGCGATTGGGACAGCTCCTACGAGCAGTACTTC.

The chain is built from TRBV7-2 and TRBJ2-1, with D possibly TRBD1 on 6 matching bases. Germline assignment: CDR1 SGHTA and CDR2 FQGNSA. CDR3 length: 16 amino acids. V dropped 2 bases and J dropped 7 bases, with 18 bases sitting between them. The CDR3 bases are TGTGCCAGCAGCTTAACTCCCTCAGGGGTTTCTAATGAGCAGTTCTTC. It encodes CASSLTPSGVSNEQFF. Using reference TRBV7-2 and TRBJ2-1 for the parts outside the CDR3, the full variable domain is GAGVSQSPSNKVTEKGKDVELRCDPISGHTALYWYRQSLGQGLEFLIYFQGNSAPDKSGLPSDRFSAERTGGSVSTLTIQRTQQEDSAVYLCASSLTPSGVSNEQFFGPGTRLTVL.

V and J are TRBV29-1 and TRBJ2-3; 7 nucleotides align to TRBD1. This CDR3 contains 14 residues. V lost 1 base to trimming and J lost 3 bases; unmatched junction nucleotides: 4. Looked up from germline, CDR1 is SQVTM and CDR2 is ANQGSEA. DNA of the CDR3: TGCAGCGTTGAAGTTGACAGGGTTACAGATACGCAGTATTTT. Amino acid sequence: CSVEVDRVTDTQYF.

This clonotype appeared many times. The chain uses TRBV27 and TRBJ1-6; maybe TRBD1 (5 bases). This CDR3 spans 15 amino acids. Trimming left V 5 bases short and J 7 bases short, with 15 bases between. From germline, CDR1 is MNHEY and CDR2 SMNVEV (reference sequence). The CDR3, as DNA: TGTGCCAGCAGTCCGAGACAGTCGGGGAATTCACCCCTCCACTTT. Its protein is CASSPRQSGNSPLHF.

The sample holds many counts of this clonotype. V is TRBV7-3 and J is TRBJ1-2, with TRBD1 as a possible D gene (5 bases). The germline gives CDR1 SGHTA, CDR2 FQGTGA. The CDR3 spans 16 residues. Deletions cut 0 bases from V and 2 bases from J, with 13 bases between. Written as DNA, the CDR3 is TGTGCCAGCAGCTTAACATTCGGGGGTCGGAACTATGGCTACACCTTC. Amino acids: CASSLTFGGRNYGYTF.

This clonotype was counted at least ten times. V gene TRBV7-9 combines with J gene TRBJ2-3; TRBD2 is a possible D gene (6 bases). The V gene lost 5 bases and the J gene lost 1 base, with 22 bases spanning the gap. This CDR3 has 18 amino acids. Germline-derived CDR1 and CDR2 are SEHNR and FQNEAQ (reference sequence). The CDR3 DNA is TGTGCCAGCAGCCATCCCTCTGTAGGTCCGGGGGGCACAGATACGCAGTATTTT. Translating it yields CASSHPSVGPGGTDTQYF. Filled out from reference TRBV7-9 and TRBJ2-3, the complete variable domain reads DTGVSQNPRHKITKRGQNVTFRCDPISEHNRLYWYRQTLGQGPEFLTYFQNEAQLEKSRLLSDRFSAERPKGSFSTLEIQRTEQGDSAMYLCASSHPSVGPGGTDTQYFGPGTRLTVL.

The chain's CDR3 is CSADTGTKVNEQFF. The CDR3 nucleotides are TGCAGTGCTGATACCGGGACTAAGGTCAATGAGCAGTTCTTC. The chain has TRBV20-1 and TRBJ2-1, with 7 positions matching TRBD2. The V and J ends lost 5 bases and 6 bases, in that order; junction bases with no gene match: 10. The CDR3 sequence is 14 residues long. Germline V gene data show CDR1 as DFQATT and CDR2 as SNEGSKA (reference sequence).

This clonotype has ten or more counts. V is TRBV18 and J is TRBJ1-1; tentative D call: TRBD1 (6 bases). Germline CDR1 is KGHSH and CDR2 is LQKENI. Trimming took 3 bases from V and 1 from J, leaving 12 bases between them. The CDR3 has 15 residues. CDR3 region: CASSPPGQTNTEAFF. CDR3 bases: TGTGCCAGCTCACCTCCCGGACAGACGAACACTGAAGCTTTCTTT.